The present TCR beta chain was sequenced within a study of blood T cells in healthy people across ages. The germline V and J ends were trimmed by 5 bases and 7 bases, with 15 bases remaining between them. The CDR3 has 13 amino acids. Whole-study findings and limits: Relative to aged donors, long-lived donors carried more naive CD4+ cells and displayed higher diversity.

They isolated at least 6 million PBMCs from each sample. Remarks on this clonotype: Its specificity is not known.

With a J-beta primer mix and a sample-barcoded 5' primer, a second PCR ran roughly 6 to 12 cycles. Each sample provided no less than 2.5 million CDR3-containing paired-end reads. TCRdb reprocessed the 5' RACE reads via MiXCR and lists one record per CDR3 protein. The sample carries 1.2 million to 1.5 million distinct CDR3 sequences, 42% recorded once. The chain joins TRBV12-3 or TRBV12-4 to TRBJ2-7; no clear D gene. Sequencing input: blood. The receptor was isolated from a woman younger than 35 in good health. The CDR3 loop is CASSVLIHNEQYF. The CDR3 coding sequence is TGTGCCAGCAGTGTGTTAATCCACAATGAGCAGTACTTC.